Below, one T cell receptor beta chain is given with its context. Its target is unknown. Other DNA sequences in the same sample also yield this CDR3. The V and J ends lost 1 base and 0 bases respectively, with 6 bases between them. From germline, CDR1 is SGHAT and CDR2 FQNNGV. This CDR3 has 14 residues. Both 60 Vbeta primers and 13 Jbeta primers went into the PCR. Data came from immunoSEQ multiplex PCR; TCRdb stores just in-frame clones and leaves some out. The sample lists more than 100,000 clones, about three quarters seen once, with approximately 2.5% in the top ten. This sample is drawn from a study of cytomegalovirus exposure and HLA in healthy donors. Study overall: The Caucasian-associated ancestry cluster held over 65% of 350 to 450 genotyped donors. General study results and limits: In most subjects, TCR beta sequences reportedly gave accurate predictions of HLA-A and HLA-B alleles. Testing in vitro showed a few CMV-associated chains specific for CMV antigens. An apparent linkage of common viral pathogens to several of the most significant clusters emerged in a later analysis.

Sequenced input: PBMCs. This receptor was taken from a woman aged 40 to 50 in good health and CMV-seropositive. V and J are TRBV11-2 and TRBJ1-1; D may be TRBD1 (5 bases). The CDR3 loop reads CASSLAGVNTEAFF. The CDR3 region has the DNA TGTGCCAGCAGCTTAGCGGGGGTGAACACTGAAGCTTTCTTT.